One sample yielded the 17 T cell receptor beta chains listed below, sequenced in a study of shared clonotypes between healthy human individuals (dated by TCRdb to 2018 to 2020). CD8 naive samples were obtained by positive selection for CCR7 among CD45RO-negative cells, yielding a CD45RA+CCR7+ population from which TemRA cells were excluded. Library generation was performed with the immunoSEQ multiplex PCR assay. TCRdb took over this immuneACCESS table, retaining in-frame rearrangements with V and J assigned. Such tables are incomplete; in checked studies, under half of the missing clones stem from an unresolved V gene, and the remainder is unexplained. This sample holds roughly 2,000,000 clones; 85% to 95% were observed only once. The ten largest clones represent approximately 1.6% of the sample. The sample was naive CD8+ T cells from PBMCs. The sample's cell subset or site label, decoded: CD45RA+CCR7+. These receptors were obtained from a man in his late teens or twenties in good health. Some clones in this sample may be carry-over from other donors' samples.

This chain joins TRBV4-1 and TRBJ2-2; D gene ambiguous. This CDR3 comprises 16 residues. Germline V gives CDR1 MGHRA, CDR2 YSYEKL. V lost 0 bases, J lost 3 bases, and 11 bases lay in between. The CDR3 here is CASSQENLGYTGELFF. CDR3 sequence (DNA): TGCGCCAGCAGCCAAGAAAATCTGGGGTACACCGGGGAGCTGTTTTTT.

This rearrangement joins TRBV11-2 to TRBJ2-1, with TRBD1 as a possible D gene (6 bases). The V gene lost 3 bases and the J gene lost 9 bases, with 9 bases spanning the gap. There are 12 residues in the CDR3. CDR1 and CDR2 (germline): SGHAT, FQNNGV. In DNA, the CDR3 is TGTGCCAGCAGCTTTACAGGGTTTGAGCAGTTCTTC. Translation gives CASSFTGFEQFF.

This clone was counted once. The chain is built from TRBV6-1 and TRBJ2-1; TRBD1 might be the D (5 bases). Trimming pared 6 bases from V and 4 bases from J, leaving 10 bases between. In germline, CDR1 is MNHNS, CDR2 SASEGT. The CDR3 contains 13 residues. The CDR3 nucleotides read TGTGCCAGCAGCACCGACAGATACAATGAGCAGTTCTTC. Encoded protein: CASSTDRYNEQFF.

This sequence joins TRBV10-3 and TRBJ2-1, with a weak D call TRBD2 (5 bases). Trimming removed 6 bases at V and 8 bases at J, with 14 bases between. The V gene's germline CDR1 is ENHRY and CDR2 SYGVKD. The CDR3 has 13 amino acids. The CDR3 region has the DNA TGTGCCATCAGAACCGCGGGTTCGGATGAGCAGTTCTTC. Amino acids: CAIRTAGSDEQFF.

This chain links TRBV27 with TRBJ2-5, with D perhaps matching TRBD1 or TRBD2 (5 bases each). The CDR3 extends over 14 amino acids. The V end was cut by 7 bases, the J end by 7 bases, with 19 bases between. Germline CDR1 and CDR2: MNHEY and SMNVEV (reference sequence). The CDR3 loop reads CASTPGGASGTQYF. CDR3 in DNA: TGTGCCAGCACCCCTGGGGGTGCGTCGGGGACCCAGTACTTC.

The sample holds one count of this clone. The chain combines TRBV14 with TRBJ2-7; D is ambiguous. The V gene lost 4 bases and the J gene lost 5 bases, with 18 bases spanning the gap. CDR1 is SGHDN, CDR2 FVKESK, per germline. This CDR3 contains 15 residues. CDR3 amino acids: CASSPEVTGPDEQYF. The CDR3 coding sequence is TGTGCCAGCAGCCCCGAGGTGACCGGTCCGGACGAGCAGTACTTC. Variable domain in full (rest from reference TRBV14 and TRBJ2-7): EAGVTQFPSHSVIEKGQTVTLRCDPISGHDNLYWYRRVMGKEIKFLLHFVKESKQDESGMPNNRFLAERTGGTYSTLKVQPAELEDSGVYFCASSPEVTGPDEQYFGPGTRLTVT.

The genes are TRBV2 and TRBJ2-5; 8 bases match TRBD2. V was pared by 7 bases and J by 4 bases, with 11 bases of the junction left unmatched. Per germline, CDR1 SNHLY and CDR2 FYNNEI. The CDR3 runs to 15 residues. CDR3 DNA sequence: TGTGCCAGCACCTCCAGTGCCGGGAGGGGAGAGACCCAGTACTTC. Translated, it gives CASTSSAGRGETQYF.

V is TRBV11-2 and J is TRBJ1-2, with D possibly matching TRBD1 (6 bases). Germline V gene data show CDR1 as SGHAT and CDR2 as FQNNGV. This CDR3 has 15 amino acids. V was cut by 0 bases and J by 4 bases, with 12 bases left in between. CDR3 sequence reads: CASSLERGAGYGYTF. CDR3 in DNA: TGTGCCAGCAGCTTAGAGCGGGGGGCCGGCTATGGCTACACCTTC.

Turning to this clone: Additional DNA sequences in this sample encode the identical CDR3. In nucleotides, the CDR3 is TGTGCCAGCAGTTTATCCCAGGGAGGGTATGGCTACACCTTC. Translation: CASSLSQGGYGYTF. The chain links TRBV27 to TRBJ1-2; TRBD1 might be the D (5 bases). The germline CDR1 and CDR2 sequences are MNHEY and SMNVEV (reference sequence). The CDR3 contains 14 residues. V lost 0 bases and J lost 5, with 10 bases in between.

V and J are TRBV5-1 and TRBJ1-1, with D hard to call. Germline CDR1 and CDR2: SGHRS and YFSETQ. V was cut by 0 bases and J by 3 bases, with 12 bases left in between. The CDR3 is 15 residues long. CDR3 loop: CASSLAGSRYTEAFF. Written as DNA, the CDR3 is TGCGCCAGCAGCTTGGCCGGTAGCAGATACACTGAAGCTTTCTTT.

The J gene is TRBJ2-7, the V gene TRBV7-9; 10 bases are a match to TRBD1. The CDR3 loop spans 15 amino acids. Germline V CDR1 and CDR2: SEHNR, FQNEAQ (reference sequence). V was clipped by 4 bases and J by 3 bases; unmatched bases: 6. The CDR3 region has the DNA TGTGCCAGCAGCTCCTCGGACAGGGGGGGCTACGAGCAGTACTTC. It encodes CASSSSDRGGYEQYF.

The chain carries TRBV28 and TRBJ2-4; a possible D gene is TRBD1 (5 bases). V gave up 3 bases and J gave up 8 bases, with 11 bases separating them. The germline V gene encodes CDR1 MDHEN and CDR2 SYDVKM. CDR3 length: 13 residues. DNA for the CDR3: TGTGCCAGCAGTTTTCTTCTAGGGGACATTCAGTACTTC. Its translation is CASSFLLGDIQYF.

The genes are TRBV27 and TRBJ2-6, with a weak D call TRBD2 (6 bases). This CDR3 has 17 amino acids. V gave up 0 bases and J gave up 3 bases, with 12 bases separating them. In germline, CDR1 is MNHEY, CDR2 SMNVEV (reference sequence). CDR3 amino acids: CASSLSIGGVGANVLTF. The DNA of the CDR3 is TGTGCCAGCAGTTTATCGATTGGAGGGGTTGGGGCCAACGTCCTGACTTTC.

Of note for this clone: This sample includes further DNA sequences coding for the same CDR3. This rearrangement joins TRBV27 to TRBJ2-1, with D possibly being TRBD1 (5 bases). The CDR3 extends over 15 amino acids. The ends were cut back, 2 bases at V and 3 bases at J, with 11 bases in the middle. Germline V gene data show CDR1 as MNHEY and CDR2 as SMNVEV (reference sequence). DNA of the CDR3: TGTGCCAGCAGTTTAGGTCAGGGCTACTACAATGAGCAGTTCTTC. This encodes CASSLGQGYYNEQFF.

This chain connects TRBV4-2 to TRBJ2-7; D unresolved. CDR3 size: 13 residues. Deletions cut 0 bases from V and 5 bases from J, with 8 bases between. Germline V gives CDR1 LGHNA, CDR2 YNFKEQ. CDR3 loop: CASSQDSGDEQYF. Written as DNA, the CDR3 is TGTGCCAGCAGCCAAGATTCGGGCGACGAGCAGTACTTC.

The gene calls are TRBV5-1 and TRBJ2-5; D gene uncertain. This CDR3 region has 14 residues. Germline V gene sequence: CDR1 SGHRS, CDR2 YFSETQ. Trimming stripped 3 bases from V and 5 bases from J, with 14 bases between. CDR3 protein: CASSWSGPGETQYF. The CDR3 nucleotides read TGCGCCAGCAGCTGGTCCGGGCCCGGGGAGACCCAGTACTTC.

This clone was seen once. The CDR3 is CASSTGQGAADTQYF. CDR3 DNA: TGTGCCAGCAGCACGGGACAGGGGGCTGCAGATACGCAGTATTTT. The chain employs TRBV13 and TRBJ2-3; 12 bases align to TRBD1. Germline V gene lookup returns CDR1 PRHDT and CDR2 FYEKMQ (reference sequence). This CDR3 comprises 15 residues. With V trimmed by 5 bases and J by 4 bases, 4 bases remained unmatched.